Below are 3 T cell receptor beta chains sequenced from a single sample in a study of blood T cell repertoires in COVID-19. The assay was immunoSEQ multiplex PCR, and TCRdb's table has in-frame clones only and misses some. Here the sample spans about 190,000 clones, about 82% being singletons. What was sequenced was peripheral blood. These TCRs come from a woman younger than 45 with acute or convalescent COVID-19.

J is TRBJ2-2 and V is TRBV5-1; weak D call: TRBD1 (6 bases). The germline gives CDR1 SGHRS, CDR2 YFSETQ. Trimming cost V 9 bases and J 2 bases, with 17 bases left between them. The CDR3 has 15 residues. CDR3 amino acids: CATTPGHLNTGELFF. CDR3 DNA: TGCGCCACCACTCCGGGACACCTAAACACCGGGGAGCTGTTTTTT.

The CDR3 is CSATIDFGESPLHF. In DNA, the CDR3 is TGCAGCGCGACAATCGATTTTGGGGAGTCACCCCTCCACTTT. This chain uses TRBV29-1 with TRBJ1-6; D is uncertain. The germline gives CDR1 SQVTM, CDR2 ANQGSEA. The CDR3 runs to 14 residues. Trimming took off 7 bases at V and 10 bases at J, with 20 bases between the two ends.

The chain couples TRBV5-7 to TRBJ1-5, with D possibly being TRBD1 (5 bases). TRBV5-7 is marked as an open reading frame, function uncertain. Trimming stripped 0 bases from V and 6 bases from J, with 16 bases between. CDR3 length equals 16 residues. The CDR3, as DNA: TGTGCCAGCAGCTTGGCCAGTTCAGGGCGAACTCAGCCCCAGCATTTT. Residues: CASSLASSGRTQPQHF.